The clone carrying this T cell receptor beta chain came up a few times. Its antigen is undetermined. This entry comes from a study of cytomegalovirus exposure and HLA in healthy donors. Study-level background: An early release of data contained some 80 million unique TCRs, which came from HLA-typed donors.

Study observations and caveats: Later analysis suggested links between common viral pathogens and several top significant clusters.

With V trimmed by 2 bases and J by 1 base, 9 bases remained unmatched. CDR1 and CDR2 from the germline V gene are SEHNR and FQNEAQ (reference sequence). The CDR3 has 18 residues. The PCR contained 60 Vbeta and 13 Jbeta primers. Per the original methods: Later work found 80 million or so unique TCR beta chains, with some 11 million shared. TCRdb's table, derived via immunoSEQ multiplex PCR, lists solely in-frame clones and lacks some. V, J and clone size are those of that table, while D and trimming were read from the DNA. The sample consists of about 160,000 clones, about four fifths of them appearing once.

This rearrangement joins TRBV7-9 to TRBJ2-1; 9 bases align to TRBD1. The clonotype originates from a human donor in good health. The sample comprised PBMCs. The DNA of the CDR3 is TGTGCCAGCAGCTTAATTCCCGGGACAGGGAAGTCCTACAATGAGCAGTTCTTC. It codes for CASSLIPGTGKSYNEQFF.